This T cell receptor (beta chain) originates from a study of T cell changes during pregnancy in multiple sclerosis. V gave up 4 bases and J gave up 2 bases; unmatched junction bases: 3. The length of the CDR3 is 13 residues. Germline loops: CDR1 SGHRS, CDR2 YFSETQ. Some clones are missing from TCRdb's copy, which holds only in-frame ones; the method was immunoSEQ multiplex PCR. The sample holds 130,000 or so clones, approximately 93% seen once. Sequenced here: peripheral blood, sampled before pregnancy. This TCR came from a female donor with multiple sclerosis, enrolled in a pregnancy study. The chain carries TRBV5-1 and TRBJ2-7; 7 positions match TRBD1. The chain's CDR3 is CASSGTATYEQYF. For the CDR3, the DNA is TGCGCCAGCAGCGGGACAGCCACCTACGAGCAGTACTTC. The full variable domain, its missing parts supplied by reference TRBV5-1 and TRBJ2-7, is KAGVTQTPRYLIKTRGQQVTLSCSPISGHRSVSWYQQTPGQGLQFLFEYFSETQRNKGNFPGRFSGRQFSNSRSEMNVSTLELGDSALYLCASSGTATYEQYFGPGTRLTVT.